According to its frequency, the clone carrying this TCR beta chain is large (0.1 to 1%). The antigen is unknown. These data come from a study of CD8 T cells in cerebrospinal fluid in Alzheimer's disease. From its re-call of the 10x single-cell sequencing reads, TCRdb lists each CDR3 protein once, without DNA. The sample includes over 1,300 distinct CDR3 sequences. Findings and caveats of the study: Alzheimer's patients were not enriched for EBV-specific clones, which were not the most expanded.

Looked up from germline, CDR1 is SGHTA and CDR2 is FQGNSA. The length of the CDR3 is 13 residues. The clonotype originates from a human donor with mild cognitive impairment. This chain connects TRBV7-2 to TRBJ2-2. Sequencing input: cerebrospinal fluid. CDR3 region: CASSLGYAGELFF.